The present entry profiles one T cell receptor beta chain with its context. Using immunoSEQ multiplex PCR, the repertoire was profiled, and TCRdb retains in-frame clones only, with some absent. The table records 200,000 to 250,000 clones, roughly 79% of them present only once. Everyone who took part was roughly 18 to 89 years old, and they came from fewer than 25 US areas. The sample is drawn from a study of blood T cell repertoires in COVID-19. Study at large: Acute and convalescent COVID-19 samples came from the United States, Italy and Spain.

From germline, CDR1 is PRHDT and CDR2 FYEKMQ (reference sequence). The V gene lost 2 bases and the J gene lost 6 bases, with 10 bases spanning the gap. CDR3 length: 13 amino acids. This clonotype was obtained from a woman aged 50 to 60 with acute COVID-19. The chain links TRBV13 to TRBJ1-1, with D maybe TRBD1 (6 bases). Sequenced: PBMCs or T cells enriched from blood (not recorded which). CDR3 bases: TGTGCCAGCAGCTTAACAGGGAGCGCTGAAGCTTTCTTT. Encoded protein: CASSLTGSAEAFF.